This T cell receptor (beta chain) came from a study of CD8 T cells in ankylosing spondylitis. General study findings and limits: Ankylosing spondylitis blood appeared to be characterized by a TCR beta motif of several highly homologous variants. Some motif variants were previously reported in reactive arthritis synovial fluid and blood.

This CDR3 has 14 amino acids. Germline V gives CDR1 DFQATT, CDR2 SNEGSKA (reference sequence). V dropped 6 bases and J dropped 5; count of bases not matched to a gene: 7. This clonotype was recorded a few times. Antigen specificity is unknown. Making use of molecular barcodes, quantitative 5'-RACE generated TCR beta libraries. From the 5' RACE reads, TCRdb called clonotypes with MiXCR, one entry per CDR3 protein. The sample yields 400,000 to 450,000 distinct CDR3 sequences, roughly 18% seen once. The TCR was taken from a male donor with ankylosing spondylitis. This chain uses TRBV20-1 with TRBJ2-1; the match to TRBD2 covers 10 bases. Source material: blood, either unsorted or a sorted T cell fraction (not recorded which). For the CDR3, the DNA is TGCAGTGCACTGAGCGGGGGGGCCGACAATGAGCAGTTCTTC. Protein sequence: CSALSGGADNEQFF.